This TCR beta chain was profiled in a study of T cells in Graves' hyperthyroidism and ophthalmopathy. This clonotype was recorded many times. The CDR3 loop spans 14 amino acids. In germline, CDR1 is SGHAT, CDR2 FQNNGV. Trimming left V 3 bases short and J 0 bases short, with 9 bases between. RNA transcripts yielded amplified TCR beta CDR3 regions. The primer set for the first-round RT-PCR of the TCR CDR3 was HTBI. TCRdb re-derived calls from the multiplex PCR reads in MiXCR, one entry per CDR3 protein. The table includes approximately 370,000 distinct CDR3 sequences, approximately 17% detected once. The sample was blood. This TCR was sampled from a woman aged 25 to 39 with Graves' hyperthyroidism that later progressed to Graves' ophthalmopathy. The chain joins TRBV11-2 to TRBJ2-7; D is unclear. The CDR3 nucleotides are TGTGCCAGCAGCTTGGCAGCAACCTCCTACGAGCAGTACTTC. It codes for CASSLAATSYEQYF. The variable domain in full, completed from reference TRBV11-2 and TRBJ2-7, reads EAGVAQSPRYKIIEKRQSVAFWCNPISGHATLYWYQQILGQGPKLLIQFQNNGVVDDSQLPKDRFSAERLKGVDSTLKIQPAKLEDSAVYLCASSLAATSYEQYFGPGTRLTVT.